This T cell receptor beta chain stems from a study of response to subunit inactivated influenza vaccine. MiXCR, applied by TCRdb to the RT-PCR reads, yields one record per CDR3 protein. The sample consists of 300,000 to 350,000 distinct CDR3 sequences, roughly 20% of them appearing once. Only a few counts were recorded for this clonotype. Germline CDR1 is SEHNR and CDR2 is FQNEAQ (reference sequence). The CDR3 runs to 12 residues. V was shortened by 5 bases and J by 3 bases, with 7 bases between the two germline ends. The sequencing used PBMCs from blood, collected about 20 months after vaccination. This sequence originates from a man between 50 and 70 years old who received an inactivated influenza vaccine. This sequence joins TRBV7-9 and TRBJ1-1; D unclear. CDR3 loop: CASSPAHTEAFF. CDR3 bases: TGTGCCAGCAGCCCTGCTCACACTGAAGCTTTCTTT.